This TCR beta chain was found in a study of blood T cell repertoires in COVID-19 (dated by TCRdb to about 2020). Regarding the research as a whole: Samples from collaborators originated in the United States, Italy and Spain and spanned both the acute and convalescent phases of COVID-19. Deeply sampled blood TCRbeta repertoires from subjects exposed to, actively infected with, or recovered from COVID-19 were included in the dataset. The prospective study material was composed of cDNA or gDNA derived from T cells, B-cell-depleted T cells, or PBMCs. The samples were drawn from two sources: the first 160 participants of the ongoing ImmuneRACE study, and approximately 1,300 subjects contributed by 6 global collaborators. A de-identified subject ID, COVID-19 status, age in years and sex were almost always included in the sample metadata. Where available, HLA class I and class II types were taken from metadata supplied by the sample provider and were not determined by assay-based typing. The repertoires were released in a freely available public database meant as a resource for research on the immune response to SARS-CoV-2. General findings and caveats noted by the study authors: The amount of clinical and demographic metadata varied by source and participant and was provided uncurated.

TCRbeta CDR3 regions were amplified from genomic DNA by means of the immunoSEQ Assay, a bias-controlled multiplex PCR. The paper's data handling went like this. The number of nucleated cells in each sample was estimated by amplification of reference gene primers within the assay. Sequence reads were collapsed and filtered to measure the absolute abundance of every unique TCRbeta CDR3 rearrangement. Productive Simpson clonality was computed per sample as the square root of Simpson's diversity index over productive rearrangements. TCRdb limited this immuneACCESS table to in-frame rearrangements with V and J called. A share of clones is missing; checked studies link under half to unresolved V genes, and the rest is unexplained. That table gives V, J and clone size, and the DNA gave D and trimming. In this sample the table shows 350,000 to 400,000 clones, around 89% of which occur a single time. The top ten hold approximately 3% of the sample.

Spanning cysteine to phenylalanine, the CDR3 consists of 16 amino acids. Only the CDR3 region is kept as DNA, spanning 48 bases read in frame from base 1. The germline V gene yields LGHNA for CDR1 and YSLEER for CDR2. V loses 0 bases at its end and J loses 6 bases; junction bases beyond the gene matches: 10. Points on this clone: Its antigen specificity is not known. The input lacks base qualities; no much larger clone sits a single base away.

At one collaborating source in Seattle, patients were enrolled during active infection and were followed longitudinally through the course of disease. Whole blood was collected in K2EDTA tubes by collaborating institutions according to the institutions' own protocols. Collaborator samples were shipped for TCRbeta analysis as frozen whole blood, isolated PBMCs, or DNA extracted from either sample type. This TCR came from a woman aged 30 to 39 with COVID-19, enrolled during active disease. The rearranged chain carries TRBV4-3 and TRBJ1-2, and 7 bases in between align with TRBD1. The sequencing sample was made of peripheral blood. In nucleotides, the sequence is TGCGCCAGCAGCCAAGATAGGGGCAGGGGGAGAAATGGCTACACCTTC. Translated, this is CASSQDRGRGRNGYTF.